The clone carrying this T cell receptor (beta chain) was counted between two and nine times. The V end was cut by 2 bases, the J end by 7 bases, with 9 bases between. Germline V gene lookup returns CDR1 SGHVS and CDR2 FNYEAQ. The CDR3 consists of 13 residues. The data derive from a study of T cells in Graves' hyperthyroidism and ophthalmopathy. RNA transcripts yielded amplified TCR beta CDR3 regions. With the HTBI primer set, the TCR CDR3 went through a first round of RT-PCR. MiXCR, applied by TCRdb to the multiplex PCR reads, yields one record per CDR3 protein. Here the sample spans a few hundred thousand distinct CDR3 sequences, more than 12% being singletons.

Material: blood. The receptor was isolated from a woman in her thirties or forties with Graves' hyperthyroidism that later progressed to Graves' ophthalmopathy. V usage is TRBV7-6 and J usage is TRBJ1-5; D remains unclear. CDR3 protein: CASSLNPGQPQHF. The CDR3 bases are TGTGCCAGCAGCTTAAACCCTGGGCAGCCCCAGCATTTT.